Presented here are 22 T cell receptor beta chains from one specimen sequenced in a study of control samples from healthy donors and cancer patients. The table came from immunoSEQ multiplex PCR; TCRdb's copy has only in-frame clones and leaves some out. The repertoire holds tens of thousands of clones, with 85% as singletons. The sample consisted of blood. The receptors derive from a man aged 30-40 years in good health.

The V call is TRBV5-1, the J call TRBJ1-1, with unresolved D. Germline V gives CDR1 SGHRS, CDR2 YFSETQ. Trimming took off 2 bases at V and 1 base at J, with 15 bases between the two ends. The CDR3 has 16 amino acids. The CDR3 loop reads CASSFSVTGKNTEAFF. CDR3 DNA: TGCGCCAGCAGCTTCAGTGTGACTGGTAAGAACACTGAAGCTTTCTTT.

The CDR3 DNA reads TGTGCCAGCTCACCTTCAGGGGGCTCAACCTACGAGCAGTACTTC. This codes for CASSPSGGSTYEQYF. The chain recombines TRBV18 with TRBJ2-7, with 8 bases that match TRBD1. V was pared by 3 bases and J by 2 bases, with 6 bases of the junction left unmatched. Germline V gene lookup returns CDR1 KGHSH and CDR2 LQKENI. This CDR3 contains 15 residues.

The chain carries TRBV7-8 and TRBJ1-6; D remains ambiguous. The CDR3 is made up of 13 amino acids. V lost 4 bases, J lost 9 bases, and 10 bases lay in between. Per germline, CDR1 SGHVS and CDR2 FQNEAQ. In DNA, the CDR3 is TGTGCCAGCAGCTCTACTCCATCTTCACCCCTCCACTTT. This translates into CASSSTPSSPLHF.

This chain connects TRBV9 to TRBJ1-3, with a tentative D call TRBD1 (6 bases). The CDR3 covers 15 residues. V was cut by 1 base and J by 4 bases, with 12 bases left in between. Germline CDR1 reads SGDLS; CDR2 reads YYNGEE. CDR3 sequence: CASSVQGTDGNTIYF. Here the CDR3 DNA reads TGTGCCAGCAGCGTACAGGGGACGGACGGAAACACCATATATTTT.

The chain uses TRBV5-1 and TRBJ2-3, with 8 bases fitting TRBD2. The length of the CDR3 is 16 residues. Losses at the gene ends were 2 bases for V and 6 bases for J; bases not matched to a gene: 11. The germline CDR1 and CDR2 sequences are SGHRS and YFSETQ. CDR3 in DNA: TGCGCCAGCAGCTTTGATCTTACGGGAGGGTGGGATACGCAGTATTTT. Residues: CASSFDLTGGWDTQYF.

The chain uses TRBV3-1 (or the pseudogene TRBV3-2) and TRBJ2-3; D unclear. Germline CDR1 and CDR2: LGHDT and YNNKEL (reference sequence). V was cut by 1 base and J by 4 bases, with 6 bases left in between. This CDR3 spans 13 amino acids. The CDR3 nucleotides read TGTGCCAGCAGCCAAGCCCCTCCAGATACGCAGTATTTT. It yields the protein CASSQAPPDTQYF.

This sequence joins TRBV6-5 and TRBJ1-2; D gene unclear. Germline V CDR1 and CDR2: MNHEY, SVGAGI. The CDR3 covers 14 residues. The V and J ends lost 2 bases and 4 bases respectively, with 11 bases between them. CDR3 DNA sequence: TGTGCCAGCAGTTACCGGGCGGAGCGCTATGGCTACACCTTC. Its translation is CASSYRAERYGYTF.

The count of this clone is one. V is TRBV24-1 and J is TRBJ2-7; 9 nucleotides agree with TRBD1. Germline V gives CDR1 KGHDR, CDR2 SFDVKD. Trimming removed 9 bases from V and 5 bases from J; junction bases left unmatched: 7. The CDR3 has 13 amino acids. CDR3 amino acids: CATGRDRVHEQYF. DNA for the CDR3: TGTGCCACCGGCCGGGACAGGGTCCACGAGCAGTACTTC.

CDR3 DNA sequence: TGTGCCAGCAGTCCCCCTACCAGTGAAAAACTGTTTTTT. This gives the protein CASSPPTSEKLFF. The rearrangement uses TRBV28 and TRBJ1-4; no clear D. Trimming took 5 bases from V and 7 from J, leaving 11 bases between them. The CDR3 has 13 residues. CDR1 and CDR2 from the germline V gene are MDHEN and SYDVKM.

Remarks on this clone: Within the sample, other DNA sequences also encode this same CDR3. DNA for the CDR3: TGTGCCTGGAGTGTGGGGGGCGGCTACGAGCAGTACTTC. The encoded protein is CAWSVGGGYEQYF. The V gene is TRBV30, the J gene TRBJ2-7; D may be TRBD1 or TRBD2 (6 bases each). With 0 bases removed from V and 3 bases from J, the gap between germline ends came to 9 bases. Germline V gene lookup returns CDR1 GTSNPN and CDR2 SVGIG (reference sequence). The CDR3 length is 13 residues.

The chain links TRBV11-2 to TRBJ1-1; D remains unclear. Germline CDR1 and CDR2: SGHAT and FQNNGV. This CDR3 has 15 residues. V lost 1 base and J 1 base, leaving 10 bases between the germline ends. CDR3 DNA: TGTGCCAGCAGCTTAGGCGCGGCTCCGAACACTGAAGCTTTCTTT. This codes for CASSLGAAPNTEAFF.

The chain has TRBV5-5 and TRBJ1-4; D is unclear. The germline CDR1 and CDR2 sequences are SGHKS and YYEKEE (reference sequence). The CDR3 is 13 amino acids. V gave up 3 bases and J gave up 4 bases, with 7 bases separating them. CDR3 bases: TGTGCCAGCAGCTGGGGAAGTAATGAAAAACTGTTTTTT. Amino acids: CASSWGSNEKLFF.

The V and J genes are TRBV10-3 and TRBJ1-2, with 10 positions matching TRBD1. CDR1 is ENHRY, CDR2 SYGVKD, per germline. The CDR3 is 14 amino acids. V shed 8 bases, J shed 8 bases, and the junction held 11 bases outside the gene matches. As DNA, the CDR3 is TGTGCCATCGAACAATCCGGACAGGGGGAAGGCTACACCTTC. It codes for CAIEQSGQGEGYTF.

The genes are TRBV24-1 and TRBJ1-5; 8 nucleotides agree with TRBD1. Trimming removed 12 bases from V and 5 bases from J; junction bases left unmatched: 8. Germline V lookup: CDR1 KGHDR, CDR2 SFDVKD. The CDR3 extends over 13 amino acids. For the CDR3, the DNA is TGTGCCCCCAACCGACAGGGGCATCAGCCCCAGCATTTT. Residues: CAPNRQGHQPQHF.

The sample holds a few counts of this clone. V usage is TRBV7-8 and J usage is TRBJ2-7; possibly TRBD2 for D (7 bases). Trimming left V 4 bases short and J 5 bases short, with 15 bases between. The CDR3 totals 14 residues. Per germline, CDR1 SGHVS and CDR2 FQNEAQ. CDR3 sequence (DNA): TGTGCCAGCAGCTCCGTTTCGGGGGGCCACGAGCAGTACTTC. Encoded protein: CASSSVSGGHEQYF.

This chain uses TRBV30 with TRBJ1-1; D gene unclear. Germline CDR1 is GTSNPN and CDR2 is SVGIG (reference sequence). Trimming left V 5 bases short and J 0 bases short, with 7 bases between. The length of the CDR3 is 12 residues. The CDR3 DNA is TGTGCCTGGGGGAGCATGAACACTGAAGCTTTCTTT. Translating it yields CAWGSMNTEAFF.

The rearrangement links TRBV12-5 to TRBJ1-2; no clear D. V was pared by 1 base and J by 6 bases, with 9 bases between. The CDR3 loop spans 13 amino acids. Germline CDR1 and CDR2: LGHNT and FRNRAP. The CDR3 protein is CASGLAEAHGYTF. The DNA for the CDR3 is TGTGCTAGTGGTTTGGCTGAAGCGCATGGCTACACCTTC.

V is TRBV5-5 and J is TRBJ1-1; D is unclear. From germline, CDR1 is SGHKS and CDR2 YYEKEE (reference sequence). The ends were cut back, 6 bases at V and 0 bases at J, with 9 bases in the middle. The CDR3 is 13 residues long. This CDR3 is CASNPTVNTEAFF. The CDR3 DNA sequence: TGTGCCAGCAACCCTACGGTGAACACTGAAGCTTTCTTT.

The rearrangement links TRBV7-8 to TRBJ2-7; 7 bases are shared with TRBD1. Trimming at V came to 5 bases and at J to 2 bases, leaving 3 bases not matched to a gene. Germline values: CDR1 SGHVS, CDR2 FQNEAQ. The CDR3 has 13 residues. As DNA, the CDR3 is TGTGCCAGCAGCCGGGACAGTCCCTACGAGCAGTACTTC. Its protein product is CASSRDSPYEQYF.

V gene TRBV4-2 combines with J gene TRBJ1-3, with D unclear. The germline V and J ends were trimmed by 0 bases and 4 bases, with 10 bases remaining between them. The length of the CDR3 is 15 residues. CDR1 is LGHNA, CDR2 YNFKEQ, per germline. CDR3 region: CASSQDLAGGNTIYF. The CDR3 nucleotides are TGTGCCAGCAGCCAAGATTTAGCGGGCGGAAACACCATATATTTT.

The chain combines TRBV7-2 with TRBJ2-5; D possibly corresponds to TRBD1 (5 bases). The CDR3 consists of 15 residues. The germline V gene has CDR1 SGHTA and CDR2 FQGNSA. The V end lost 2 bases, the J end lost 5 bases, and 15 bases lay between the germline ends. The DNA of the CDR3 is TGTGCCAGCAGCTTATTTCAGGGCAACACGGAGACCCAGTACTTC. It encodes CASSLFQGNTETQYF.

This clone appeared a few times. The V call is TRBV6-5, the J call TRBJ2-5, with TRBD2 identical over 9 bases. Per the germline V gene, CDR1 is MNHEY and CDR2 is SVGAGI. The trim removed 6 bases at V and 5 bases at J, leaving 4 bases unmatched. This CDR3 contains 13 residues. CDR3 sequence: CASRGTSRETQYF. The CDR3 region has the DNA TGTGCCAGCAGGGGGACTAGCCGGGAGACCCAGTACTTC.